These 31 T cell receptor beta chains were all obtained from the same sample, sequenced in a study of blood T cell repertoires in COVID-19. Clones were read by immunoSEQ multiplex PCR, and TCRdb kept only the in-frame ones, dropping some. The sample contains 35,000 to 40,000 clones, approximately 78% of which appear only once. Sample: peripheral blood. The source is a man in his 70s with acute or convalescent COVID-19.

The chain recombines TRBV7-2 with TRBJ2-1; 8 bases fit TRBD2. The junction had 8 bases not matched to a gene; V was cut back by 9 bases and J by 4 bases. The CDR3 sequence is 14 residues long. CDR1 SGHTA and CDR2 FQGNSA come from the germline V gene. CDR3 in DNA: TGTGCCAGTAAGGGACTAGAGGTTTACAATGAGCAGTTCTTC. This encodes CASKGLEVYNEQFF.

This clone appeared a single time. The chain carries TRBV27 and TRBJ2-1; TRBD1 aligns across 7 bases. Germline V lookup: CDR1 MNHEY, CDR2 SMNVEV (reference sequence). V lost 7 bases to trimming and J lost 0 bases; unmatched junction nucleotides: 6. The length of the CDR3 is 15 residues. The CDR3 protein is CASTGQTSSYNEQFF. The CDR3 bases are TGTGCCAGCACGGGACAGACCAGCTCCTACAATGAGCAGTTCTTC.

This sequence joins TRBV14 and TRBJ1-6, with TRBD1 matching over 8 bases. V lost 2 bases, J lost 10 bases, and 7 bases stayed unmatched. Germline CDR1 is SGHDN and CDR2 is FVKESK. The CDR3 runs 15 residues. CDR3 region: CASSQFGQGLSPLHF. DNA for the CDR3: TGTGCCAGCAGCCAATTCGGACAGGGACTATCACCCCTCCACTTT.

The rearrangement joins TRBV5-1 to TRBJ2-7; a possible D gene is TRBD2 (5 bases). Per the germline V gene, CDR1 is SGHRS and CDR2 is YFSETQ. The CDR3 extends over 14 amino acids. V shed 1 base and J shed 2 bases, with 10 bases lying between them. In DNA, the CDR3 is TGCGCCAGCAGCTTGTCCCAGACTACCTACGAGCAGTACTTC. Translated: CASSLSQTTYEQYF.

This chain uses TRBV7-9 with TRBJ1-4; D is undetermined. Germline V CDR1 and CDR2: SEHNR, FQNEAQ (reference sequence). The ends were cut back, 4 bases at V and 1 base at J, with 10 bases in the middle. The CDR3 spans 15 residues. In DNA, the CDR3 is TGTGCCAGCAGCTCCGGAGTCGGAACTAATGAAAAACTGTTTTTT. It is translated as CASSSGVGTNEKLFF.

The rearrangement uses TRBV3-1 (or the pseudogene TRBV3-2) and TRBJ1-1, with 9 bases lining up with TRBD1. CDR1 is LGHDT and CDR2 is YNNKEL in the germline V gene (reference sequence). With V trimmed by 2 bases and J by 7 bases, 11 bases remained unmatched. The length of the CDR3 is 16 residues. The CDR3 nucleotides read TGTGCCAGCAGCCAATTGAGACAGGGGGGAAGGAATGAAGCTTTCTTT. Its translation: CASSQLRQGGRNEAFF.

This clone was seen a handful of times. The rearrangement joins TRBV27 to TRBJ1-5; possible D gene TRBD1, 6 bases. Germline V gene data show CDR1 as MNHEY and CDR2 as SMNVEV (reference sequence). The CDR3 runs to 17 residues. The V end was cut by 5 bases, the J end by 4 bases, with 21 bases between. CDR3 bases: TGTGCCAGCAGTAGACCCAGGCCAGGGGTCATGAATCAGCCCCAGCATTTT. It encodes CASSRPRPGVMNQPQHF.

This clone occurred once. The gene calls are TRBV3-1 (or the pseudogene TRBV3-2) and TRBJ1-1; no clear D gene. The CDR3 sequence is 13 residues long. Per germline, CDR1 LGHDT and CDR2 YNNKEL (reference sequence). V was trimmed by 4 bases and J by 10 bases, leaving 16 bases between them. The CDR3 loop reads CASSPTGAMGAFF. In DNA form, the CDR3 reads TGTGCCAGCAGCCCAACCGGAGCCATGGGAGCTTTCTTT.

Here the CDR3 DNA reads TGCAGCGTGCGACAGGGGGCTGAAGCTTTCTTT. Translated, it gives CSVRQGAEAFF. The chain links TRBV29-1 to TRBJ1-1, with TRBD1 matching over 9 bases. The CDR3 is 11 residues long. V shed 6 bases and J 6 bases; nucleotides not matched to a gene: 2. Looked up from germline, CDR1 is SQVTM and CDR2 is ANQGSEA.

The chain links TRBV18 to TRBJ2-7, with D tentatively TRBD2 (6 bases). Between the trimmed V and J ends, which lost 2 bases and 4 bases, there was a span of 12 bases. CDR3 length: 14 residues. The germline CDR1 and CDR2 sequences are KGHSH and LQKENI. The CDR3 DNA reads TGTGCCAGCTCACCAGGACTAATTAAGTACGAGCAGTACTTC. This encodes CASSPGLIKYEQYF.

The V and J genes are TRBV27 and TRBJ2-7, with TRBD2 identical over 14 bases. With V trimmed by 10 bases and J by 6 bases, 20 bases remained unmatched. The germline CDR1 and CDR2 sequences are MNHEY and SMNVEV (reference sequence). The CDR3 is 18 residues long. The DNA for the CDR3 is TGTGCCACCTTCCTCCGGCTTGTGGGACTAGCGGGAGATCGCGAGCAGTACTTC. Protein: CATFLRLVGLAGDREQYF.

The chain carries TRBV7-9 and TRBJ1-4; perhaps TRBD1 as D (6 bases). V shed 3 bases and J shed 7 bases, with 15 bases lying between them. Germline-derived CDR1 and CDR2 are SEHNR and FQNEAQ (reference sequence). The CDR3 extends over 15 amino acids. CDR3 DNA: TGTGCCAGCAGCTTCGGGGTGGGGGCAGGTGAAAAACTGTTTTTT. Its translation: CASSFGVGAGEKLFF.

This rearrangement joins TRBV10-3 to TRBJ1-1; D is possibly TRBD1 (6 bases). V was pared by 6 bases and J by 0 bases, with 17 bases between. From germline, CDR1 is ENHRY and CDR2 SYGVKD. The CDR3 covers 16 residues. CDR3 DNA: TGTGCCATCAGGGGGGGGGCAGCAACCATGAACACTGAAGCTTTCTTT. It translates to CAIRGGAATMNTEAFF.

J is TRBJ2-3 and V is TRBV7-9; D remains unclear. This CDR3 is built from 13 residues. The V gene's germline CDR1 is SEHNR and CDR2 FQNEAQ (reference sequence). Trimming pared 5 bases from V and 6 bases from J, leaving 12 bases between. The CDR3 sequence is CASSLAQWDTQYF. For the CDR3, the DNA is TGTGCCAGCAGCCTGGCCCAATGGGATACGCAGTATTTT.

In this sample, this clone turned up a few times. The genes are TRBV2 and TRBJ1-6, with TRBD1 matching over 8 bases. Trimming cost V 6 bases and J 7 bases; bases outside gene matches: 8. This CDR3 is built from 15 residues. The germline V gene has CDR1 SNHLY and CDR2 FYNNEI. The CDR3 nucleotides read TGTGCCAGCAGGGACAGGGATCTTAGGAATTCACCCCTCCACTTT. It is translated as CASRDRDLRNSPLHF.

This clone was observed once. The CDR3 here is CASSQVEGAAGELFF. The CDR3 DNA reads TGTGCCAGCAGCCAAGTTGAAGGGGCGGCCGGGGAGCTGTTTTTT. This sequence joins TRBV3-1 (or the pseudogene TRBV3-2) and TRBJ2-2; D might be TRBD1 (5 bases). Germline CDR1 and CDR2: LGHDT and YNNKEL (reference sequence). V was clipped by 1 base and J by 6 bases, with 12 bases between them. This CDR3 region has 15 residues.

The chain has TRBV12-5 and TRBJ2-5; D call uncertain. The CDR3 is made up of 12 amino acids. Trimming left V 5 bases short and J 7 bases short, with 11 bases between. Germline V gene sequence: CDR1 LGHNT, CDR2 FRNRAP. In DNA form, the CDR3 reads TGTGCTAGTGGTACAGACCGTTCGACCCAGTACTTC. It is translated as CASGTDRSTQYF.

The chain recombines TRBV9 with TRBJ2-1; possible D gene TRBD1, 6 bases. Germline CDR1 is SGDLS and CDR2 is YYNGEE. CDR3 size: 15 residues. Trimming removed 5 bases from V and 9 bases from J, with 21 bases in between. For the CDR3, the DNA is TGTGCCAGCAGGGAAGGGACATCCCTAGTTGGTGAGCAGTTCTTC. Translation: CASREGTSLVGEQFF.

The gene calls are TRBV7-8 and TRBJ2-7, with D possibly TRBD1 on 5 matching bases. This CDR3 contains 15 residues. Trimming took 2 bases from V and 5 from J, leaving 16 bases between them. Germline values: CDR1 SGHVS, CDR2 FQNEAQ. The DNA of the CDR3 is TGTGCCAGCAGCTTAAGGCGCAGGGATCCCAACGAGCAGTACTTC. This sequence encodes CASSLRRRDPNEQYF. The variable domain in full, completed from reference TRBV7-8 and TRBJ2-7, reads GAGVSQSPRYKVAKRGQDVALRCDPISGHVSLFWYQQALGQGPEFLTYFQNEAQLDKSGLPSDRFFAERPEGSVSTLKIQRTQQEDSAVYLCASSLRRRDPNEQYFGPGTRLTVT.

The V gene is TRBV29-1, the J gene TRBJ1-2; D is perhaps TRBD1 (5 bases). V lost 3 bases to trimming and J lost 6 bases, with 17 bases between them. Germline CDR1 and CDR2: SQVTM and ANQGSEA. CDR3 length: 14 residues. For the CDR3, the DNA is TGCAGCGTTGATGACACAGGACGACGGGATGGCTACACCTTC. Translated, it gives CSVDDTGRRDGYTF. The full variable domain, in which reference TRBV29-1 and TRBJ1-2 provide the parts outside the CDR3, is SAVISQKPSRDICQRGTSLTIQCQVDSQVTMMFWYRQQPGQSLTLIATANQGSEATYESGFVIDKFPISRPNLTFSTLTVSNMSPEDSSIYLCSVDDTGRRDGYTFGSGTRLTVV.

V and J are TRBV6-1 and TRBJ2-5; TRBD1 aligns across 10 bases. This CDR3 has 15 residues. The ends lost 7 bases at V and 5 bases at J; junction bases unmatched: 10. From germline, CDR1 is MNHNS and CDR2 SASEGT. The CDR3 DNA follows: TGTGCCAGCACGCTAAGGACAGGGGGTATGGAGACCCAGTACTTC. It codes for CASTLRTGGMETQYF.

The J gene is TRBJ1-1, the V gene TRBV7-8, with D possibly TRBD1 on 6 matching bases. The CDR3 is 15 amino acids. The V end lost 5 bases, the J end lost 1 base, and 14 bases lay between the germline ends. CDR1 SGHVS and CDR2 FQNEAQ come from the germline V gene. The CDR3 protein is CASSILQGSNTEAFF. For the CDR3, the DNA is TGTGCCAGCAGCATACTACAGGGTTCGAACACTGAAGCTTTCTTT.

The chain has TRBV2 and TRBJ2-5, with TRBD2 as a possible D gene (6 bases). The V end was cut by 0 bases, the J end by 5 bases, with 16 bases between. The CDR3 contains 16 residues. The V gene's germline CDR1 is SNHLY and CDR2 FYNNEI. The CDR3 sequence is CASSEAPGGRGETQYF. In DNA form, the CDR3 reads TGTGCCAGCAGTGAAGCCCCCGGGGGTAGAGGGGAGACCCAGTACTTC.

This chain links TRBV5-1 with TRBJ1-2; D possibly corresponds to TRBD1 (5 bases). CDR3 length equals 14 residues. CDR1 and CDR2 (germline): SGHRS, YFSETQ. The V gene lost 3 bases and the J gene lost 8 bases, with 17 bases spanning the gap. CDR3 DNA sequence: TGCGCCAGCAGCTCAGCGACAGCGGGGGAGGGCTACACCTTC. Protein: CASSSATAGEGYTF.

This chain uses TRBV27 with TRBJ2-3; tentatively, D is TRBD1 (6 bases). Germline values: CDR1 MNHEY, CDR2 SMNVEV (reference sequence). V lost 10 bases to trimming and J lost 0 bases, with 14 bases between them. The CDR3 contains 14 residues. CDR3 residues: CAIESRGSTDTQYF. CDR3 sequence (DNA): TGTGCCATCGAAAGCAGGGGTAGCACAGATACGCAGTATTTT.

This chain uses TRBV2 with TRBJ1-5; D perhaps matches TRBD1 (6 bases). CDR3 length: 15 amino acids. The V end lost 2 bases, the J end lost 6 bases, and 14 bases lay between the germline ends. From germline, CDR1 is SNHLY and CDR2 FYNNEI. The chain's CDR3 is CASSESRGRSQPQHF. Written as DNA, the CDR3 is TGTGCCAGCAGTGAAAGCAGGGGTCGTTCTCAGCCCCAGCATTTT. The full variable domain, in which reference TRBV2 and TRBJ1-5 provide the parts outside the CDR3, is EPEVTQTPSHQVTQMGQEVILRCVPISNHLYFYWYRQILGQKVEFLVSFYNNEISEKSEIFDDQFSVERPDGSNFTLKIRSTKLEDSAMYFCASSESRGRSQPQHFGDGTRLSIL.

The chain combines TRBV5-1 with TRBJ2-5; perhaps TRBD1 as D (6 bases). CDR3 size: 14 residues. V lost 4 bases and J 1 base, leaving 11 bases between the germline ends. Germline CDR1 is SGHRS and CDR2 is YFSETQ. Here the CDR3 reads CASSRTGIQETQYF. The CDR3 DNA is TGCGCCAGCAGCCGAACAGGGATCCAAGAGACCCAGTACTTC.

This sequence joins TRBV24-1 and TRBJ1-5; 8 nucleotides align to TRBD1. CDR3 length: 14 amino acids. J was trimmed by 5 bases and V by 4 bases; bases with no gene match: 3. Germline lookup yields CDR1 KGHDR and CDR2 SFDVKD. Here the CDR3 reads CATSDGQGDQPQHF. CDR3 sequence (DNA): TGTGCCACCAGTGACGGACAGGGAGATCAGCCCCAGCATTTT.

The CDR3 spells CASSPTLYGQGADTGELFF. DNA of the CDR3: TGTGCCAGCTCACCTACCCTCTACGGACAGGGTGCGGACACCGGGGAGCTGTTTTTT. This chain links TRBV18 with TRBJ2-2; 8 nucleotides line up with TRBD1. The junction had 15 bases not matched to a gene; V was cut back by 3 bases and J by 3 bases. The CDR3 contains 19 residues. Germline-derived CDR1 and CDR2 are KGHSH and LQKENI.

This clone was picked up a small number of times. The CDR3 loop is CASRTGQQANYGYTF. CDR3 sequence (DNA): TGTGCCAGCAGAACGGGACAGCAAGCTAACTATGGCTACACCTTC. The V call is TRBV6-5, the J call TRBJ1-2; 7 bases fit TRBD1. The CDR3 totals 15 residues. Unmatched junction bases numbered 7, after V lost 6 bases and J lost 0 bases. Germline lookup yields CDR1 MNHEY and CDR2 SVGAGI.

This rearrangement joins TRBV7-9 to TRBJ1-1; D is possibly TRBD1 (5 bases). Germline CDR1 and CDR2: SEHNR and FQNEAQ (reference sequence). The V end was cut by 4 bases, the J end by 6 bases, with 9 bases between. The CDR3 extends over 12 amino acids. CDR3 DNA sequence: TGTGCCAGCAGCTCAGGGAGGGCTGAAGCTTTCTTT. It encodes CASSSGRAEAFF.